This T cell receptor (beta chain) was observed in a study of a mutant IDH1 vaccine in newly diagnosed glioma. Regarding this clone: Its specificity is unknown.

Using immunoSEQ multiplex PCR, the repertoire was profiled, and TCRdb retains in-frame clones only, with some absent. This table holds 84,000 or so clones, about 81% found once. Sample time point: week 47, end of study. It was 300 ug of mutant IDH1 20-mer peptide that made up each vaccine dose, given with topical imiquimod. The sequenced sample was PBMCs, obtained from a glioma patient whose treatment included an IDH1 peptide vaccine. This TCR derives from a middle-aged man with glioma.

CDR3 DNA sequence: TGCAGCGTGGAGGGAGGCCCCTACGAGCAGTACTTC. This codes for CSVEGGPYEQYF. The genes are TRBV29-1 and TRBJ2-5, with D possibly being TRBD2 (6 bases). The DNA end favors TRBJ2-7, so the J call may be wrong. The CDR3 is 12 residues long. From germline, CDR1 is SQVTM and CDR2 ANQGSEA.